This T cell receptor beta chain was recovered during a study of technical replicates of blood from four donors. Profiled with immunoSEQ multiplex PCR; TCRdb holds only in-frame clones, not every one. The sample shows some 64,000 clones, more than 95% of them seen only once. This CDR3 comprises 13 residues. Germline values: CDR1 WSHSY, CDR2 SAAADI. V lost 9 bases and J lost 5; bases outside the gene matches: 8. The chain uses TRBV10-2 and TRBJ1-1; 8 nucleotides align to TRBD1. This TCR was recovered from a human donor in good health. Sample: T cells isolated from PBMCs. The CDR3 coding sequence is TGCGCCAGTAAGAACAGGGGGTGGACTGAAGCTTTCTTT. It specifies CASKNRGWTEAFF.